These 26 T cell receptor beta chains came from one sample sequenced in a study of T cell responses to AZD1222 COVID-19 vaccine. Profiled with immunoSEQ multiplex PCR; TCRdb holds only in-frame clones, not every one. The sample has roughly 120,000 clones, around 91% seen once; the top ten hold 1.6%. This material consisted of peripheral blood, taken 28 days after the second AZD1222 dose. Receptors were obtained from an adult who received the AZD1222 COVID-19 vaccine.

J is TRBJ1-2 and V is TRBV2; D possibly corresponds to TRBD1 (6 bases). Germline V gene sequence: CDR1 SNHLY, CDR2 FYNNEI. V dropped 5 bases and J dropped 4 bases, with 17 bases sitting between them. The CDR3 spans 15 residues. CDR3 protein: CASSSSQGTGYGYTF. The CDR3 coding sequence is TGTGCCAGCAGTTCCTCTCAGGGGACCGGCTATGGCTACACCTTC.

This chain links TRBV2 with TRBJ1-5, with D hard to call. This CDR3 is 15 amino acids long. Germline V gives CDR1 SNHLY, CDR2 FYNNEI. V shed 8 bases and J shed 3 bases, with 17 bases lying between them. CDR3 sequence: CASWEEASSNQPQHF. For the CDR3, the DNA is TGTGCCAGCTGGGAGGAGGCCAGTTCCAATCAGCCCCAGCATTTT.

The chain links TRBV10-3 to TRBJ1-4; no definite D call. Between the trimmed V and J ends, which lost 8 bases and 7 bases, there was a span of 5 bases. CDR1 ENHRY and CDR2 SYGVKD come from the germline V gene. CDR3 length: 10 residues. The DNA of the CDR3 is TGTGCCATCGGAAGTGAAAAACTGTTTTTT. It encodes CAIGSEKLFF.

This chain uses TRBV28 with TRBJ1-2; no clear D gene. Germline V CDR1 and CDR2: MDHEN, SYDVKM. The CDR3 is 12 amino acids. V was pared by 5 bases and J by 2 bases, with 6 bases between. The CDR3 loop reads CASSPRNYGYTF. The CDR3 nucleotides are TGTGCCAGCAGTCCAAGAAACTATGGCTACACCTTC.

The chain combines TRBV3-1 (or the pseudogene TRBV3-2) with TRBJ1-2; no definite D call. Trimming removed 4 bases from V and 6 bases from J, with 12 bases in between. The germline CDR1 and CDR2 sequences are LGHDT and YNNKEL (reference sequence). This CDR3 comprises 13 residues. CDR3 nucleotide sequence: TGTGCCAGCAGCCTTGGACGGCGAAATGGCTACACCTTC. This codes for CASSLGRRNGYTF.

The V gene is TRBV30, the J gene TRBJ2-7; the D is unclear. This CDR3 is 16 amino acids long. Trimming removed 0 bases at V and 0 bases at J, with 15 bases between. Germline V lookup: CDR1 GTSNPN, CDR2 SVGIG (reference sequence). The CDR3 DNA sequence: TGTGCCTGGAGTGTACTATCGGAGACTTCCTCCTACGAGCAGTACTTC. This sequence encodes CAWSVLSETSSYEQYF.

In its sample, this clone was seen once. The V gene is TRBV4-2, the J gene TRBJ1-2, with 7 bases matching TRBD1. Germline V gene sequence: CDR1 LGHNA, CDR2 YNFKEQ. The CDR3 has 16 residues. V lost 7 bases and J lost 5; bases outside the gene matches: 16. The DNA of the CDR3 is TGTGCCAGCAACTCCAAGGTCAAGGGGGCTAGGTATGGCTACACCTTC. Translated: CASNSKVKGARYGYTF.

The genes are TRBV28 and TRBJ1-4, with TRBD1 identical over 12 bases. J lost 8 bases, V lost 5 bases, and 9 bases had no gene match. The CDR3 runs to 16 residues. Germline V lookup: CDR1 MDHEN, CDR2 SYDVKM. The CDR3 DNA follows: TGTGCCAGCAGTCCACATGGGACAGGGGGCCGGGAAAAACTGTTTTTT. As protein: CASSPHGTGGREKLFF.

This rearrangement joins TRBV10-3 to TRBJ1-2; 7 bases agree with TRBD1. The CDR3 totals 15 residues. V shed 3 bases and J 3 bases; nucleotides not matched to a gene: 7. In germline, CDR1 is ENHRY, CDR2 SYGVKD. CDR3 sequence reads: CAISDHRGKYYGYTF. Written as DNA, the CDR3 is TGTGCCATCAGTGACCACAGGGGAAAGTACTATGGCTACACCTTC.

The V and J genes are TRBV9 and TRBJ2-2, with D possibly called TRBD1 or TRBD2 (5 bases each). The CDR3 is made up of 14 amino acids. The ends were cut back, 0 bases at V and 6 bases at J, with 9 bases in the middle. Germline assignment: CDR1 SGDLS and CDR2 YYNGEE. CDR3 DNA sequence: TGTGCCAGCAGCGTAGTAGGGGACGCCGGGGAGCTGTTTTTT. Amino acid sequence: CASSVVGDAGELFF.

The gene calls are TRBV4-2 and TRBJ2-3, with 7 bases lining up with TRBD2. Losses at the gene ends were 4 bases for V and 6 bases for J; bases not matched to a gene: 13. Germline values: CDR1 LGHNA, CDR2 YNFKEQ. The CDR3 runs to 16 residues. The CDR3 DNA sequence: TGTGCCAGCAGCCTCGGACTAGACTTGGTGGTGGATACGCAGTATTTT. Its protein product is CASSLGLDLVVDTQYF.

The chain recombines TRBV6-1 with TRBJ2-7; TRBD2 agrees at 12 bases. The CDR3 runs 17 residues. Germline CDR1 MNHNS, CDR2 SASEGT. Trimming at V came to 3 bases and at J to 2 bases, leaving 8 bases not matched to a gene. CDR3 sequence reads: CASSDPGTSGWTYEQYF. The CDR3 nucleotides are TGTGCCAGCAGTGATCCCGGGACTAGCGGGTGGACCTACGAGCAGTACTTC.

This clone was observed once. The CDR3 loop is CSVEDMGQDGYTF. CDR3 nucleotides: TGCAGCGTTGAAGATATGGGGCAGGATGGCTACACCTTC. The gene calls are TRBV29-1 and TRBJ1-2, with D tentatively TRBD1 (5 bases). The V end lost 0 bases, the J end lost 6 bases, and 11 bases lay between the germline ends. CDR1 and CDR2 (germline): SQVTM, ANQGSEA. This CDR3 spans 13 amino acids.

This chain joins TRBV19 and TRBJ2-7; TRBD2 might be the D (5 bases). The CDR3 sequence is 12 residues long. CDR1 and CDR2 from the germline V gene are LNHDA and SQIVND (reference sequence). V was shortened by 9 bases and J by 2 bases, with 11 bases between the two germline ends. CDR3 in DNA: TGTGCCAGCAATAGCGAGACCTACGAGCAGTACTTC. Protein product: CASNSETYEQYF.

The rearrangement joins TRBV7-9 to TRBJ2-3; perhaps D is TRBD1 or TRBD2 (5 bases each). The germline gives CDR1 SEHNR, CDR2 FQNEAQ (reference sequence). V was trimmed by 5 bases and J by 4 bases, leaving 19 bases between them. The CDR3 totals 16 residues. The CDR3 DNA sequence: TGTGCCAGCAGCCCTTACGGGGCAGGGAGCCCAGATACGCAGTATTTT. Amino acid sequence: CASSPYGAGSPDTQYF. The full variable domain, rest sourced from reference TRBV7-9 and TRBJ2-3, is DTGVSQNPRHKITKRGQNVTFRCDPISEHNRLYWYRQTLGQGPEFLTYFQNEAQLEKSRLLSDRFSAERPKGSFSTLEIQRTEQGDSAMYLCASSPYGAGSPDTQYFGPGTRLTVL.

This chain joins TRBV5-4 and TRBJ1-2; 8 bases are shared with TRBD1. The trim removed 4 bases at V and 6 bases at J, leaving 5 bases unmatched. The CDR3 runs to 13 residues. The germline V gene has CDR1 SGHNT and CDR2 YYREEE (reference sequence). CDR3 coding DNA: TGTGCCAGCAGCAGCGGACAGGGAGATGGCTACACCTTC. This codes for CASSSGQGDGYTF.

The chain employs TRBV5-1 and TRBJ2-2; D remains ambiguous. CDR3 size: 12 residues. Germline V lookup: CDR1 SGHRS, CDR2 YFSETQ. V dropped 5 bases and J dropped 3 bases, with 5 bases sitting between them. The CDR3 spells CASRYDTGELFF. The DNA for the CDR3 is TGCGCCAGCAGATATGACACCGGGGAGCTGTTTTTT. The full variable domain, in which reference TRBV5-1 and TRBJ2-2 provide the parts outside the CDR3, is KAGVTQTPRYLIKTRGQQVTLSCSPISGHRSVSWYQQTPGQGLQFLFEYFSETQRNKGNFPGRFSGRQFSNSRSEMNVSTLELGDSALYLCASRYDTGELFFGEGSRLTVL.

The CDR3 here is CASSPIAGRAQETQYF. For the CDR3, the DNA is TGTGCCAGCAGCCCAATAGCCGGGAGGGCCCAAGAGACCCAGTACTTC. The rearrangement uses TRBV14 and TRBJ2-5, with 8 bases fitting TRBD2. In germline, CDR1 is SGHDN, CDR2 FVKESK. V shed 4 bases, J shed 1 base, and the junction held 8 bases outside the gene matches. The CDR3 has 16 residues.

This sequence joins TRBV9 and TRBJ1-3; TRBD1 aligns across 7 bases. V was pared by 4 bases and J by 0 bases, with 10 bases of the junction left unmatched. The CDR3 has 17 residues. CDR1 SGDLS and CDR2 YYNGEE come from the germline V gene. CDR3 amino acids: CASSFRDSPFSGNTIYF. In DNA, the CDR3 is TGTGCCAGCAGCTTCCGGGACAGCCCTTTCTCTGGAAACACCATATATTTT.

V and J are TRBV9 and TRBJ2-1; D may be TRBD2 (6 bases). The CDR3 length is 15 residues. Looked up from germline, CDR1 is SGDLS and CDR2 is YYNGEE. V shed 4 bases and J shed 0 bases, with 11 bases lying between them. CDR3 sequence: CASSSGDSSYNEQFF. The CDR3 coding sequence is TGTGCCAGCAGCTCGGGGGATAGCTCCTACAATGAGCAGTTCTTC. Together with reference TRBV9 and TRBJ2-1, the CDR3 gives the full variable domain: DSGVTQTPKHLITATGQRVTLRCSPRSGDLSVYWYQQSLDQGLQFLIQYYNGEERAKGNILERFSAQQFPDLHSELNLSSLELGDSALYFCASSSGDSSYNEQFFGPGTRLTVL.

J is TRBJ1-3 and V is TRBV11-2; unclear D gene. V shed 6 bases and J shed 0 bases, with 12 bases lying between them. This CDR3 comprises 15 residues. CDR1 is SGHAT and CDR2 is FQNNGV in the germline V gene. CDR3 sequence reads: CASSPNHGSGNTIYF. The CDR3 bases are TGTGCCAGCAGTCCGAACCATGGCTCTGGAAACACCATATATTTT.

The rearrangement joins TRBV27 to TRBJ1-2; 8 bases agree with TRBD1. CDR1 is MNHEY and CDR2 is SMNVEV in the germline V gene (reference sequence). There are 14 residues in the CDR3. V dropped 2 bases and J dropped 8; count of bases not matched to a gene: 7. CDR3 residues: CASSLTGGSQGYTF. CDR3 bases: TGTGCCAGCAGTTTAACAGGGGGGTCTCAAGGCTACACCTTC.

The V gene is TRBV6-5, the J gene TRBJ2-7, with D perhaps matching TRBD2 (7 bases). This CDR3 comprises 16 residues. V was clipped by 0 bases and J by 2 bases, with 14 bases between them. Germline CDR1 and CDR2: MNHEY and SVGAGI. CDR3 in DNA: TGTGCCAGCAGTTACTCGATGTGGGGGGGCGCCTACGAGCAGTACTTC. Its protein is CASSYSMWGGAYEQYF.

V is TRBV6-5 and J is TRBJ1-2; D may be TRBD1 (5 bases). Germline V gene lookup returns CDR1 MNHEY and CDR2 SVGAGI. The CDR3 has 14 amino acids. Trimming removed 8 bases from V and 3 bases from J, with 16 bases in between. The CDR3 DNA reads TGTGCCAGCGGGCAGGGCGGTGTGGACTATGGCTACACCTTC. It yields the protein CASGQGGVDYGYTF.

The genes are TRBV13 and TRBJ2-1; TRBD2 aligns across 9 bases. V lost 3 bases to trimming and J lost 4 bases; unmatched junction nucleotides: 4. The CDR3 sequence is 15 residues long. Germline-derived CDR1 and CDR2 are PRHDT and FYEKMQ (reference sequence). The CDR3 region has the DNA TGTGCCAGCAGCTTTAGCGGGAGTGGGTACAATGAGCAGTTCTTC. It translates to CASSFSGSGYNEQFF. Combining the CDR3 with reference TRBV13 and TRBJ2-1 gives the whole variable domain AAGVIQSPRHLIKEKRETATLKCYPIPRHDTVYWYQQGPGQDPQFLISFYEKMQSDKGSIPDRFSAQQFSDYHSELNMSSLELGDSALYFCASSFSGSGYNEQFFGPGTRLTVL.

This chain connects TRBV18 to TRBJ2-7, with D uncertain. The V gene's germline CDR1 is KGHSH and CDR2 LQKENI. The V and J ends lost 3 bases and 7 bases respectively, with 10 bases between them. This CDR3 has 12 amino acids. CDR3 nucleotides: TGTGCCAGCTCACCGCAAAGGGAAGAGCAGTACTTC. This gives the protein CASSPQREEQYF.